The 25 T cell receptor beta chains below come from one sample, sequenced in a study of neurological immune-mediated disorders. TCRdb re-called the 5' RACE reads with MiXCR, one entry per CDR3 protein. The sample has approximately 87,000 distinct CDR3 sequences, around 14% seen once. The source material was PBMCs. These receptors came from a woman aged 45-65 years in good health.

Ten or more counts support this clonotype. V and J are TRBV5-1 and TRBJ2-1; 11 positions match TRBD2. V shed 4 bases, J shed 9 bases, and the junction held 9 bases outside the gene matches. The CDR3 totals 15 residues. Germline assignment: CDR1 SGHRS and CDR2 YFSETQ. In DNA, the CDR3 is TGCGCCAGCAGCCATCTAGCGGGGGGATTTGGTGAGCAGTTCTTC. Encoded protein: CASSHLAGGFGEQFF.

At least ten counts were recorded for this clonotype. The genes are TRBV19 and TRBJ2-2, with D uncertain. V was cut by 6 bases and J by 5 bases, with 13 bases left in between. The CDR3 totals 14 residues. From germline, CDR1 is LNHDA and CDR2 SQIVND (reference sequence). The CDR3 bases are TGTGCCAGTAGGAGTGGAGACTTGACCGGGGAGCTGTTTTTT. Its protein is CASRSGDLTGELFF. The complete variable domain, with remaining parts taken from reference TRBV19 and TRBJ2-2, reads DGGITQSPKYLFRKEGQNVTLSCEQNLNHDAMYWYRQDPGQGLRLIYYSQIVNDFQKGDIAEGYSVSREKKESFPLTVTSAQKNPTAFYLCASRSGDLTGELFFGEGSRLTVL.

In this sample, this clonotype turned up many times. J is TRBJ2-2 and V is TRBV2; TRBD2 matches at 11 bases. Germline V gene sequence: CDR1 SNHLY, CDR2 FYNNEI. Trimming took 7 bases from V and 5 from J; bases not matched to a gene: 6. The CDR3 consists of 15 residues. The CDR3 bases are TGTGCCAGCATTTTAGCGGGGGGGCCGACCGGGGAGCTGTTTTTT. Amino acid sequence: CASILAGGPTGELFF.

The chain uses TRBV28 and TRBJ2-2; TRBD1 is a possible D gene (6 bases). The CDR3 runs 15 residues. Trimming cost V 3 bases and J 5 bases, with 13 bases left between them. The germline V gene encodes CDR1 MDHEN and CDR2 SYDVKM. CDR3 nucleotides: TGTGCCAGCAGTTTCGGGACATCCGGGACCGGGGAGCTGTTTTTT. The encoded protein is CASSFGTSGTGELFF. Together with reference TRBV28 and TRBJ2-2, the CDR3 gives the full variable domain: DVKVTQSSRYLVKRTGEKVFLECVQDMDHENMFWYRQDPGLGLRLIYFSYDVKMKEKGDIPEGYSVSREKKERFSLILESASTNQTSMYLCASSFGTSGTGELFFGEGSRLTVL.

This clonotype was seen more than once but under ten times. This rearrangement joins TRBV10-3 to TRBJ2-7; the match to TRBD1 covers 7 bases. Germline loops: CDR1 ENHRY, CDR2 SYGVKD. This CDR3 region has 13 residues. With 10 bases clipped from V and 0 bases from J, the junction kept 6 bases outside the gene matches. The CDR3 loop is CATQGQYSYEQYF. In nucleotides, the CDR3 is TGTGCCACCCAGGGACAGTACTCCTACGAGCAGTACTTC.

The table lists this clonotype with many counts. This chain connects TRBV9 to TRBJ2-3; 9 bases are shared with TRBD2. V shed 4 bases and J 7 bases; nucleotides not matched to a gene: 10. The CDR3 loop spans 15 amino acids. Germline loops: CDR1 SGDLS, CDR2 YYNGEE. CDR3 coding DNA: TGTGCCAGCAGCCCATCCGCGGGAGGGCCGAATACGCAGTATTTT. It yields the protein CASSPSAGGPNTQYF.

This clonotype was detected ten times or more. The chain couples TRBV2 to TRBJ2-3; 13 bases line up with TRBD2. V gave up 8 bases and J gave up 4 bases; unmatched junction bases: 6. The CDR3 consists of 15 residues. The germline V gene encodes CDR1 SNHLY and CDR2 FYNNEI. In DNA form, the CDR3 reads TGTGCCAGCGATCCGGGACTAGCGGGATCAGATACGCAGTATTTT. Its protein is CASDPGLAGSDTQYF.

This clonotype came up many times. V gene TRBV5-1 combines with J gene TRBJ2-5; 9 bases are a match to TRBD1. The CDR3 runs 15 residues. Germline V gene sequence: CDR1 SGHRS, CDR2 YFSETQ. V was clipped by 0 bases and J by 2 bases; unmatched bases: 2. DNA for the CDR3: TGCGCCAGCAGCTTGGCGGGGACAGGGCAAGAGACCCAGTACTTC. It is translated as CASSLAGTGQETQYF.

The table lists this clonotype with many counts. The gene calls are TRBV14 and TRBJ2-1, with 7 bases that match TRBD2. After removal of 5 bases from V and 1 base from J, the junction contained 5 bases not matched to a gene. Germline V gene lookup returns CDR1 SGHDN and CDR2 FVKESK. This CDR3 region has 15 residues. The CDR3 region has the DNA TGTGCCAGCAGCTCGGGACTAAGATCCTACAATGAGCAGTTCTTC. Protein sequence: CASSSGLRSYNEQFF.

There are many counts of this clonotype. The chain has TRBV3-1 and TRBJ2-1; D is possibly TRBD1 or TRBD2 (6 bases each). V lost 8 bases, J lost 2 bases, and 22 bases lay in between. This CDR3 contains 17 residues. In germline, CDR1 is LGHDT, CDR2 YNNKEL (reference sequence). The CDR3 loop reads CASRTTRRGVAYNEQFF. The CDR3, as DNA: TGTGCCAGCCGAACCACTCGGAGGGGGGTTGCCTACAATGAGCAGTTCTTC.

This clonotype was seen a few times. The CDR3 bases are TGCAGTGCTAGCACAACAGGTATCAACACTGAAGCTTTCTTT. It yields the protein CSASTTGINTEAFF. J is TRBJ1-1 and V is TRBV20-1, with TRBD1 as a possible D gene (5 bases). The V and J ends lost 3 bases and 2 bases respectively, with 13 bases between them. Per germline, CDR1 DFQATT and CDR2 SNEGSKA (reference sequence). This CDR3 has 14 residues.

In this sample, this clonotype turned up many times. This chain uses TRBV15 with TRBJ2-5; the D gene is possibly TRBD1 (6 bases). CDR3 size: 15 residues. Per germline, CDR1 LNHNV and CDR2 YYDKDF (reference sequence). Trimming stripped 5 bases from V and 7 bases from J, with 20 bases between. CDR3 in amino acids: CATSGRQVTTWTQYF. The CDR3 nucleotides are TGTGCCACCAGCGGTAGACAGGTGACGACTTGGACCCAGTACTTC.

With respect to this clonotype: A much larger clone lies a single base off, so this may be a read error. CDR3 sequence (DNA): TGCGCCAGCAGCTTGGGCCGGAGCTATGGCTGCACCTTC. Protein sequence: CASSLGRSYGCTF. The chain employs TRBV5-1 and TRBJ1-2; D ambiguous. CDR3 length: 13 residues. Germline V gene data show CDR1 as SGHRS and CDR2 as YFSETQ.

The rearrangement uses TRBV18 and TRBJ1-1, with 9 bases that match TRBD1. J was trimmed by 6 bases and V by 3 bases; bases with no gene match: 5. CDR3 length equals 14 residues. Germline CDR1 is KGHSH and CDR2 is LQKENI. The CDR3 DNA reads TGTGCCAGCTCACCCTACGGGACAGGGTCTGAAGCTTTCTTT. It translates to CASSPYGTGSEAFF.

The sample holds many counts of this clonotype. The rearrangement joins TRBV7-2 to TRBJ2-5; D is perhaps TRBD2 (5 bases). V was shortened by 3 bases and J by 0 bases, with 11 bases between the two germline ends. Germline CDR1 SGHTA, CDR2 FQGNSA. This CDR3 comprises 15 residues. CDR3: CASSFDYPYQETQYF. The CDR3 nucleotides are TGTGCCAGCAGCTTCGACTACCCCTACCAAGAGACCCAGTACTTC.

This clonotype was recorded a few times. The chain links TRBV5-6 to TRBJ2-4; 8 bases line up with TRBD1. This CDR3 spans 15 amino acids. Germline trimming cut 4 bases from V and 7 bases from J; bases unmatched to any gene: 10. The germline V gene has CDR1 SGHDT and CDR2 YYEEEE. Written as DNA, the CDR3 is TGTGCCAGCAGCCCGGACAGGGTCAGTAAGAACATTCAGTACTTC. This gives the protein CASSPDRVSKNIQYF.

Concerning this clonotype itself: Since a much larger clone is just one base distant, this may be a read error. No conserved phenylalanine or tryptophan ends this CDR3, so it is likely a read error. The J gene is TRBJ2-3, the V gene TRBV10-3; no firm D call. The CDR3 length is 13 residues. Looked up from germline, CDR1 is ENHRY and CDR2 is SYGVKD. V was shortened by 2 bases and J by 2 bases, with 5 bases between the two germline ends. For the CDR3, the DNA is TGTGCCATCAGTGAGGACCCCACAGATACGCAGTATTTA. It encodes CAISEDPTDTQYL.

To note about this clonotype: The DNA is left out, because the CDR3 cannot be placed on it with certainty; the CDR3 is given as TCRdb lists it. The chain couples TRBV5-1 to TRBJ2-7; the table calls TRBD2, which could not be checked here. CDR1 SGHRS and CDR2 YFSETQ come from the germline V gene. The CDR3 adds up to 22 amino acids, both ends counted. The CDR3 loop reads CASSFYICSARGGTVGTYEQYF.

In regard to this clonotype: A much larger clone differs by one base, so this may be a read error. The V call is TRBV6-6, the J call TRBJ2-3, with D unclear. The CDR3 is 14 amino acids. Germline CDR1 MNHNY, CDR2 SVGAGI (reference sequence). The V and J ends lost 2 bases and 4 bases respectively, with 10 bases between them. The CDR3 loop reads CASSYGQSADTQYF. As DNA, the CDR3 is TGTGCCAGCAGTTACGGCCAGTCGGCAGATACGCAGTATTTT.

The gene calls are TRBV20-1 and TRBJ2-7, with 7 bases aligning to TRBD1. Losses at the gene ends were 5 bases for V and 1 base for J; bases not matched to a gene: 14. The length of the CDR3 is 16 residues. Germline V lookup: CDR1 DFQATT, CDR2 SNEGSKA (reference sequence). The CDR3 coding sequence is TGCAGTGCTGAGACAGGGTTGTTAAGGGGGTCCTACGAGCAGTACTTC. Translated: CSAETGLLRGSYEQYF.

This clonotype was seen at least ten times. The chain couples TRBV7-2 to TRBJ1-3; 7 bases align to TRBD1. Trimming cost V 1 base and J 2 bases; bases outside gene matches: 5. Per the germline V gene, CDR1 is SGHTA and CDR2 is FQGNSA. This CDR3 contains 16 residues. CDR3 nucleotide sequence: TGTGCCAGCAGCTTAGGGGTAGGGGGCCCTGGAAACACCATATATTTT. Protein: CASSLGVGGPGNTIYF.

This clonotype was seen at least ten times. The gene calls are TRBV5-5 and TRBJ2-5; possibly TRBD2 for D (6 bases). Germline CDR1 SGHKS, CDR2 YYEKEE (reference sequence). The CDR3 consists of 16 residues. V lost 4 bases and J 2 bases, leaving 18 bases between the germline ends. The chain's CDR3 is CASSIRGIDLQETQYF. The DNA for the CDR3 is TGTGCCAGCAGCATACGGGGGATCGATCTTCAAGAGACCCAGTACTTC.

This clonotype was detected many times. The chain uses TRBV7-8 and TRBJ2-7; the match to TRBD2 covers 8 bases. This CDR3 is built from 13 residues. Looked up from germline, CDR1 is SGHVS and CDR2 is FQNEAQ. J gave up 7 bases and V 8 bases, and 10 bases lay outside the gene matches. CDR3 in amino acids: CASHPRLAREQYF. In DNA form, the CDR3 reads TGTGCCAGCCACCCTAGACTAGCGAGGGAGCAGTACTTC. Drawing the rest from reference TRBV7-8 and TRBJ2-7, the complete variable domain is GAGVSQSPRYKVAKRGQDVALRCDPISGHVSLFWYQQALGQGPEFLTYFQNEAQLDKSGLPSDRFFAERPEGSVSTLKIQRTQQEDSAVYLCASHPRLAREQYFGPGTRLTVT.

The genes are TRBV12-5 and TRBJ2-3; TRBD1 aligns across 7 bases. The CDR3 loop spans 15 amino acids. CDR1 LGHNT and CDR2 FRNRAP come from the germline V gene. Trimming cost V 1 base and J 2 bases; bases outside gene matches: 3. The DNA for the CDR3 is TGTGCTAGTGGTTTGGAGGGACAGTTCACAGATACGCAGTATTTT. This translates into CASGLEGQFTDTQYF.

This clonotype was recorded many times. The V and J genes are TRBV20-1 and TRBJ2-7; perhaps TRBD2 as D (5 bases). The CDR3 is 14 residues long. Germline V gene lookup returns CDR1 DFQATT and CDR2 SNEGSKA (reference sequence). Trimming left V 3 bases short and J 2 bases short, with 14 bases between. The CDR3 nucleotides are TGCAGTGCTAGTGGGTCTAGCTTAGCCTACGAGCAGTACTTC. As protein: CSASGSSLAYEQYF.